This T cell receptor (beta chain) was profiled in a study of cytomegalovirus exposure and HLA in healthy donors. Broader study findings: It was confirmed in vitro that three of the CMV-associated chains were specific for CMV antigens. TCR beta sequences reportedly predicted most subjects' HLA-A and HLA-B alleles accurately. A prior analysis recorded that most TCR beta V segments were productive about 87% or about 30% of the time.

Primers for the PCR totalled 60 Vbeta and 13 Jbeta. In the authors' methods: As a later analysis found, there were 70 million to 100 million unique TCR beta chains, of which roughly 11 million were shared. Measured with immunoSEQ multiplex PCR; TCRdb has only the in-frame clones, and not every one. D and trimming come from the DNA, and the V and J calls and clone size come from that table. The sample lists approximately 85,000 clones; over 70% were seen once. The germline V gene has CDR1 SEHNR and CDR2 FQNEAQ (reference sequence). The CDR3 runs to 16 residues. With V trimmed by 0 bases and J by 1 base, 0 bases remained unmatched. This clone appeared a single time. Its antigen is as yet unknown. Additional DNA sequences in this sample encode the identical CDR3.

The receptor's source is a woman aged 45-65 years in good health and CMV-seropositive. The sample taken for sequencing was PBMCs. The chain links TRBV7-9 to TRBJ2-1, with TRBD2 matching 10 bases. CDR3 sequence reads: CASSLASGRSYNEQFF. The CDR3, as DNA: TGTGCCAGCAGCTTAGCTAGCGGGAGGTCCTACAATGAGCAGTTCTTC.